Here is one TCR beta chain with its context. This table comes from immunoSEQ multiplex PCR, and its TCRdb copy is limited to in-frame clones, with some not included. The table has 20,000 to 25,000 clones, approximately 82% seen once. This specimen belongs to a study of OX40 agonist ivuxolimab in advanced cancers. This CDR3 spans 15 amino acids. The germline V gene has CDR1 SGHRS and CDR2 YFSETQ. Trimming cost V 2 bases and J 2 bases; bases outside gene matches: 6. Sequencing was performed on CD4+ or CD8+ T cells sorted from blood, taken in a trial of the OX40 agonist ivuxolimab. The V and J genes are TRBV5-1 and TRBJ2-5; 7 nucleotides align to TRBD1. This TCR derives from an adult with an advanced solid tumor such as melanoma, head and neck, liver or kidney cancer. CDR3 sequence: CASSFLPGQQETQYF. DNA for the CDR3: TGCGCCAGCAGCTTTTTACCGGGACAGCAAGAGACCCAGTACTTC. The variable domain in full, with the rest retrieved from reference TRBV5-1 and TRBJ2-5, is KAGVTQTPRYLIKTRGQQVTLSCSPISGHRSVSWYQQTPGQGLQFLFEYFSETQRNKGNFPGRFSGRQFSNSRSEMNVSTLELGDSALYLCASSFLPGQQETQYFGPGTRLLVL.